This is a list of T cell receptor beta chains from one sample in a study of identical twins. TCRdb redid the calling of the 5' RACE reads with MiXCR, one entry per CDR3 protein. The sample lists 400,000 to 500,000 distinct CDR3 sequences, about 13% occurring once. This same sample was also part of a study on yellow fever vaccine responses in identical twins.

Source material: CD4+ T cells sorted from blood. The receptors originated from a woman between 18 and 29 years old in good health. CDR3s include the opening cysteine and the closing phenylalanine or tryptophan. D genes are given only for firm matches. Rows may omit the clone size; those that give it use once, few, many or a size class.

>few|TRBJ2-3|.|TRBV29-1
TGCAGCGTTCGGACAGATAAAGATACGCAGTATTTT
CSVRTDKDTQYF
>.|TRBJ2-1|.|TRBV19
TGTGCCAGTAGTAAACTCCACGGACGGTCCCCTTATAATGAGCAGTTCTTC
CASSKLHGRSPYNEQFF
>.|TRBJ2-1|.|TRBV5-1
TGCGCCAGCAGCCCCGGCGCCCCCACGATAGGGCAGTTCTTC
CASSPGAPTIGQFF
>.|TRBJ2-1|.|TRBV12-3/TRBV12-4
TGTGCCAGCAGTTTTGGCCAGAGCTCCTACAATGAGCAGTTCTTC
CASSFGQSSYNEQFF
>many|TRBJ2-7|.|TRBV5-1
TGCGCCAGCAGCAAACAGATCTCCTACGAGCAGTACTTC
CASSKQISYEQYF
>.|TRBJ2-3|TRBD2|TRBV27
TGTGCCAGCAGTTCCGCCGGGACTAGCGGGTTTAGCACAGATACGCAGTATTTT
CASSSAGTSGFSTDTQYF
>few|TRBJ2-7|.|TRBV10-3
TGTGCCATCAGTGACCCAACCGGGACTGGGACCTACGAGCAGTACTTC
CAISDPTGTGTYEQYF
>.|TRBJ2-1|TRBD1|TRBV7-4
TGTGCCAGCAGCCGGGACAGTCTGAATGGTGTCTACAATGAGCAGTTCTTC
CASSRDSLNGVYNEQFF
>many|TRBJ1-2|.|TRBV4-2
TGTGCCAGCAGCCAAGATGGTGGGCAGCCTAACTATGGCTACACCTTC
CASSQDGGQPNYGYTF
>.|TRBJ2-1|TRBD1|TRBV20-1
TGCAGTGCGACCGGGACAGGGATTTACAATGAGCAGTTCTTC
CSATGTGIYNEQFF
>few|TRBJ1-2|TRBD1|TRBV4-3
TGCGCCAGCAGCAGGGGACAGGGTAGTGAATATGGCTACACCTTC
CASSRGQGSEYGYTF
>.|TRBJ2-2|.|TRBV24-1
TGTGCCACAACAGCGAACACCGGGGAGCTGTTTTTT
CATTANTGELFF
>.|TRBJ2-7|TRBD2|TRBV6-2/TRBV6-3
TGTGCCAGCAGGTTAGCGGCGGGAGGGGCCTACGAGCAGTACTTC
CASRLAAGGAYEQYF
>many|TRBJ2-3|.|TRBV7-2
TGTGCCAGCAGCCCGTATACAGATACGCAGTATTTT
CASSPYTDTQYF
>few|TRBJ1-2|TRBD1|TRBV15
TGTGCCACCAGCAGACCGGACAGGGCTAACTATGGCTACACCTTC
CATSRPDRANYGYTF
>few|TRBJ2-7|TRBD2|TRBV20-1
TGCAGTGCTAGTGATACTAGCGGGATTAGCTACGAGCAGTACTTC
CSASDTSGISYEQYF
>.|TRBJ1-2|.|TRBV29-1
TGCAGCACCAAGGGACCATTTGGAGCGAACTATGGCTACACCTTC
CSTKGPFGANYGYTF
>many|TRBJ2-3|TRBD2|TRBV6-7
TGTGCCAGCAGTTCCAGAGCGGGGGGGCCTGATACGCAGTATTTT
CASSSRAGGPDTQYF
>few|TRBJ2-3|TRBD2|TRBV11-1
TGTGCCAGCAGCCTACTAGCGGTTAAGGCAGATACGCAGTATTTT
CASSLLAVKADTQYF
>many|TRBJ2-5|TRBD2|TRBV24-1
TGTGCCACCAGTGATATAAAACAGGGGGCTAGCGGGAGGGGAGAGACCCAGTACTTC
CATSDIKQGASGRGETQYF
>few|TRBJ1-2|.|TRBV24-1
TGTGCCACCAGTGATTTTGAGGAGGACTATGGCTACACCTTC
CATSDFEEDYGYTF
>few|TRBJ2-5|.|TRBV20-1
TGCAGTGCTAGAGATCCAAGCCGGGGGAAAGAGACCCAGTACTTC
CSARDPSRGKETQYF
>.|TRBJ2-7|TRBD1|TRBV5-1
TGCGCCAGCACCAGACAGGGTGGTATAGACGAGCAGTACTTC
CASTRQGGIDEQYF
>many|TRBJ2-1|.|TRBV6-2/TRBV6-3
TGTGCCAGCAGTCCCACGATTCGGTTGAACTCCTACAATGAGCAGTTCTTC
CASSPTIRLNSYNEQFF
>.|TRBJ2-5|TRBD1|TRBV5-1
TGCGCCAGCAGCTTCGAGGGGGCGAGATATCAAGAGACCCAGTACTTC
CASSFEGARYQETQYF
>.|TRBJ2-1|.|TRBV5-1
TGCGCCAGCAGCATGTCCAATGAGCAGTTCTTC
CASSMSNEQFF
>many|TRBJ2-3|.|TRBV7-8
TGTGCCACCTCCACTCGTAGCACAGATACGCAGTATTTT
CATSTRSTDTQYF
>.|TRBJ2-3|.|TRBV6-1
TGTGCCAGCACCCCGGGACCCCAATTAGGGGATACGCAGTATTTT
CASTPGPQLGDTQYF
>many|TRBJ2-7|.|TRBV5-1
TGCGCCAGCAGCTTGATGGACGGCGTCGAGCAGTACTTC
CASSLMDGVEQYF